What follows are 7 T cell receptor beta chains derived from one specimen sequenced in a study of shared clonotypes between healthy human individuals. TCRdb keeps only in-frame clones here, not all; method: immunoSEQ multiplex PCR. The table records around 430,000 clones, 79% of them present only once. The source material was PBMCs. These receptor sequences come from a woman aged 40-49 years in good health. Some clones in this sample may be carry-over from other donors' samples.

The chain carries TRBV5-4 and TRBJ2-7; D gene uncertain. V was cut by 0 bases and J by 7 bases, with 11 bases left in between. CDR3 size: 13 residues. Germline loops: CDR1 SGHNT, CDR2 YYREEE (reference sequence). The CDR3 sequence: CASSLEVSSEQYF. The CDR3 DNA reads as TGTGCCAGCAGCTTGGAAGTTAGCAGTGAGCAGTACTTC.

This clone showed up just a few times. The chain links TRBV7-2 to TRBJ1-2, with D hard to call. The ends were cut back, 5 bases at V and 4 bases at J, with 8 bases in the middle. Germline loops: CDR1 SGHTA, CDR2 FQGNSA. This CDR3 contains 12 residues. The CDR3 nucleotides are TGTGCCAGCAGCAAGAACAGCTATGGCTACACCTTC. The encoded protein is CASSKNSYGYTF. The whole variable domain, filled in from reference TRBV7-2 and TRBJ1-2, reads GAGVSQSPSNKVTEKGKDVELRCDPISGHTALYWYRQSLGQGLEFLIYFQGNSAPDKSGLPSDRFSAERTGGSVSTLTIQRTQQEDSAVYLCASSKNSYGYTFGSGTRLTVV.

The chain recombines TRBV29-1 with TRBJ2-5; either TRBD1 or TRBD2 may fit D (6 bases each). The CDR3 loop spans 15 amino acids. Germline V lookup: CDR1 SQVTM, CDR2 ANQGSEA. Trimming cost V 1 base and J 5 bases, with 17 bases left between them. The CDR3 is CSVEGGRVADETQYF. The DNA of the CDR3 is TGCAGCGTTGAAGGGGGGCGGGTAGCGGATGAGACCCAGTACTTC.

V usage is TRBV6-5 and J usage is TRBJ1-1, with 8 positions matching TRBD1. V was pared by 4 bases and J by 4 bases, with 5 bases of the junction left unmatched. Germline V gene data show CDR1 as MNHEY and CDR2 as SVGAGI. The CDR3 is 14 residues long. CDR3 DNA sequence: TGTGCCAGCAGTTCAGGGGGCTTCAGCACTGAAGCTTTCTTT. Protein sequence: CASSSGGFSTEAFF.

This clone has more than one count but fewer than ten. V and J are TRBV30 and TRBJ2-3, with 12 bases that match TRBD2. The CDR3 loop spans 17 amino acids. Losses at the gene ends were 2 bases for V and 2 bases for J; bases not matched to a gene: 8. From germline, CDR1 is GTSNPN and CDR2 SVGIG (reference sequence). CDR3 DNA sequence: TGTGCCTGGAGTCGATCCGGACTAGCGGGATACACAGATACGCAGTATTTT. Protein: CAWSRSGLAGYTDTQYF. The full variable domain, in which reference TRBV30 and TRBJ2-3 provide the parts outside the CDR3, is SQTIHQWPATLVQPVGSPLSLECTVEGTSNPNLYWYRQAAGRGLQLLFYSVGIGQISSEVPQNLSASRPQDRQFILSSKKLLLSDSGFYLCAWSRSGLAGYTDTQYFGPGTRLTVL.

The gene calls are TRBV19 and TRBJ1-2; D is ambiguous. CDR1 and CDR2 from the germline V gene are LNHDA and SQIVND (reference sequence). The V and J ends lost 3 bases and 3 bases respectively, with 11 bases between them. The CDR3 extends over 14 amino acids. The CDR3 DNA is TGTGCCAGTAGTATGGGCACCGTAGACTATGGCTACACCTTC. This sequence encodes CASSMGTVDYGYTF.

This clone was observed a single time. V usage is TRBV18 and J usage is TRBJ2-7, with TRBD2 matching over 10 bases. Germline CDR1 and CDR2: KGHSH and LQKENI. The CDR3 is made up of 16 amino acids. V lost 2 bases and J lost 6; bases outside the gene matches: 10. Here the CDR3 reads CASSPNRGTSDREQYF. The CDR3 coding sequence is TGTGCCAGCTCACCAAATCGGGGGACTAGCGATCGCGAGCAGTACTTC.